The 16 T cell receptor beta chains below come from one sample, sequenced in a study of T cells after yellow fever vaccination. TCRdb used MiXCR to reprocess the 5' RACE reads, holding one entry per CDR3 protein. The repertoire holds 450,000 to 650,000 distinct CDR3 sequences, with approximately 15% as singletons. The sample here was PBMCs, taken on the day of the yellow fever booster vaccination. Receptors were obtained from a man aged 25 to 45 who received the YFV17D yellow fever vaccine.

This clonotype was observed a handful of times. V gene TRBV12-5 combines with J gene TRBJ2-1, with TRBD1 matching 7 bases. The CDR3 totals 13 residues. Germline CDR1 and CDR2: LGHNT and FRNRAP. The V and J ends lost 3 bases and 6 bases, in that order; junction bases with no gene match: 2. CDR3 region: CASGFRGSNEQFF. The CDR3 DNA follows: TGTGCTAGTGGTTTCAGGGGGTCCAATGAGCAGTTCTTC.

This rearrangement joins TRBV6-1 to TRBJ2-1; D perhaps matches TRBD1 (6 bases). The V and J ends lost 6 bases and 2 bases respectively, with 14 bases between them. The CDR3 runs 15 residues. Germline V gene lookup returns CDR1 MNHNS and CDR2 SASEGT. CDR3 sequence: CASSPLEGAYNEQFF. Here the CDR3 DNA reads TGTGCCAGCAGCCCCCTCGAGGGGGCCTACAATGAGCAGTTCTTC.

This clonotype was detected a few times. V usage is TRBV7-2 and J usage is TRBJ2-1; TRBD2 might be the D (6 bases). This CDR3 has 13 amino acids. Germline V gene data show CDR1 as SGHTA and CDR2 as FQGNSA. The V gene lost 1 base and the J gene lost 10 bases, with 11 bases spanning the gap. The CDR3 DNA is TGTGCCAGCAGCTTAGGGACTATTTCGGAGCAGTTCTTC. Its protein product is CASSLGTISEQFF.

This clonotype has only a few counts. V usage is TRBV20-1 and J usage is TRBJ2-5; 8 nucleotides match TRBD2. CDR1 and CDR2 from the germline V gene are DFQATT and SNEGSKA (reference sequence). This CDR3 comprises 13 residues. J was trimmed by 1 base and V by 6 bases; bases with no gene match: 4. The CDR3 here is CSATTSGQETQYF. CDR3 coding DNA: TGCAGTGCCACAACTAGCGGCCAAGAGACCCAGTACTTC.

This clonotype has at least ten counts. V usage is TRBV9 and J usage is TRBJ1-4, with D hard to call. V was cut by 2 bases and J by 3 bases, with 11 bases left in between. Germline CDR1 and CDR2: SGDLS and YYNGEE. The CDR3 is 15 residues long. The CDR3 DNA reads TGTGCCAGCAGCGTTTCAAGCCTGGCTAATGAAAAACTGTTTTTT. The encoded protein is CASSVSSLANEKLFF.

This clonotype was counted between two and nine times. This chain uses TRBV20-1 with TRBJ1-5, with D perhaps TRBD1 (5 bases). Germline lookup yields CDR1 DFQATT and CDR2 SNEGSKA (reference sequence). Trimming stripped 6 bases from V and 4 bases from J, with 10 bases between. The CDR3 has 12 amino acids. CDR3 in amino acids: CSALSGNQPQHF. Written as DNA, the CDR3 is TGCAGTGCCCTGTCAGGGAATCAGCCCCAGCATTTT.

The chain is built from TRBV7-9 and TRBJ1-3; unclear D gene. Between the trimmed V and J ends, which lost 1 base and 4 bases, there was a span of 14 bases. The CDR3 totals 16 residues. The germline V gene has CDR1 SEHNR and CDR2 FQNEAQ (reference sequence). The CDR3 region is CASSLVYGPPGNTIYF. CDR3 in DNA: TGTGCCAGCAGCTTAGTTTATGGGCCACCGGGAAACACCATATATTTT.

This clonotype turned up a few times. The V gene is TRBV12-3 or TRBV12-4, the J gene TRBJ1-2; no definite D call. V was pared by 5 bases and J by 4 bases, with 14 bases between. The CDR3 covers 14 residues. CDR3 in amino acids: CASSVRTASYGYTF. The DNA for the CDR3 is TGTGCCAGCAGTGTTAGGACGGCTTCCTATGGCTACACCTTC.

This clonotype was detected a few times. The chain combines TRBV20-1 with TRBJ1-1, with 8 bases identical to TRBD1. The CDR3 length is 14 residues. The junction had 6 bases not matched to a gene; V was cut back by 3 bases and J by 3 bases. The germline gives CDR1 DFQATT, CDR2 SNEGSKA (reference sequence). In DNA form, the CDR3 reads TGCAGTGCTAGTCAGCAGGGGGCGTACACTGAAGCTTTCTTT. As protein: CSASQQGAYTEAFF.

This clonotype was found a few times. V and J are TRBV19 and TRBJ2-7, with 9 bases identical to TRBD2. Germline V gene data show CDR1 as LNHDA and CDR2 as SQIVND (reference sequence). Trimming at V came to 2 bases and at J to 5 bases, leaving 7 bases not matched to a gene. This CDR3 spans 15 amino acids. The CDR3 protein is CASSIFSGSIDEQYF. CDR3 bases: TGTGCCAGTAGTATATTTAGCGGGAGTATCGACGAGCAGTACTTC.

The chain joins TRBV20-1 to TRBJ1-6; D is undetermined. V was clipped by 2 bases and J by 5 bases, with 13 bases between them. This CDR3 contains 15 residues. Germline V gene lookup returns CDR1 DFQATT and CDR2 SNEGSKA (reference sequence). CDR3 region: CSARRRAGHNSPLHF. CDR3 coding DNA: TGCAGTGCTAGACGAAGGGCGGGCCATAATTCACCCCTCCACTTT.

The genes are TRBV28 and TRBJ2-1, with D possibly TRBD1 on 6 matching bases. Germline CDR1 and CDR2: MDHEN and SYDVKM. Trimming removed 4 bases from V and 15 bases from J, with 16 bases in between. This CDR3 region has 12 residues. The CDR3 loop reads CASSSFGTSVFF. The CDR3, as DNA: TGTGCCAGCAGTTCCTTCGGGACATCTGTGTTCTTC.

V usage is TRBV20-1 and J usage is TRBJ2-3, with D perhaps matching TRBD1 or TRBD2 (5 bases each). Trimming took off 6 bases at V and 2 bases at J, with 12 bases between the two ends. CDR3 size: 13 residues. Germline V gene data show CDR1 as DFQATT and CDR2 as SNEGSKA (reference sequence). The CDR3 is CSAREGITDTQYF. In nucleotides, the CDR3 is TGCAGTGCACGCGAGGGGATCACAGATACGCAGTATTTT.

The table lists this clonotype with a few counts. The chain employs TRBV11-2 and TRBJ2-3; TRBD1 aligns across 8 bases. V was clipped by 5 bases and J by 4 bases; unmatched bases: 5. Germline V gene data show CDR1 as SGHAT and CDR2 as FQNNGV. The CDR3 covers 14 residues. The CDR3 coding sequence is TGTGCCAGCAGCCCAGGGGGCGAGGCAGATACGCAGTATTTT. It translates to CASSPGGEADTQYF.

There are a few counts of this clonotype. The J gene is TRBJ2-2, the V gene TRBV7-3; 8 bases fit TRBD2. The CDR3 runs 15 residues. Germline V lookup: CDR1 SGHTA, CDR2 FQGTGA. Trimming cost V 3 bases and J 6 bases; bases outside gene matches: 6. The CDR3 region is CASSFTSGSPGELFF. As DNA, the CDR3 is TGTGCCAGCAGCTTTACTAGCGGTTCTCCCGGGGAGCTGTTTTTT.

This clonotype was counted many times. The rearrangement links TRBV5-1 to TRBJ2-5; D remains unclear. Germline CDR1 SGHRS, CDR2 YFSETQ. Trimming cost V 1 base and J 2 bases, with 6 bases left between them. The CDR3 length is 13 residues. For the CDR3, the DNA is TGCGCCAGCAGCTTGCGGCAGCAAGAGACCCAGTACTTC. It yields the protein CASSLRQQETQYF.